The subject of this entry is one T cell receptor (beta chain). This specimen comes from a study of chemoradiotherapy in HPV16-positive cancers. CDR1 and CDR2 from the germline V gene are MDHEN and SYDVKM. V lost 6 bases, J lost 7 bases, and 19 bases lay in between. The CDR3 sequence is 14 residues long. The data were produced by immunoSEQ multiplex PCR, yet TCRdb's version contains in-frame clones alone and is incomplete. The sample yields about 14,000 clones, roughly 70% seen once. Specimen collection occurred from a patient who underwent chemoradiotherapy. V gene TRBV28 combines with J gene TRBJ2-7, with D maybe TRBD2 (6 bases). The TCR originated in a human donor with HPV-associated anogenital cancer. The CDR3 nucleotides are TGTGCCAGCAGCCTTGGGACTGGGATATCGGAGCAGTACTTC. Encoded protein: CASSLGTGISEQYF.